These 29 T cell receptor beta chains were all obtained from the same sample, sequenced in a study of T cell repertoires in cytomegalovirus infection. TCRdb re-analysed the reads in MiXCR, keeping a single row per CDR3 protein. The sample holds 650,000 to 900,000 distinct CDR3 sequences, 32% seen once. No antigen has been identified for these receptors. This specimen consisted of cultured CD8+ T cells from PBMCs, obtained from culture after CMV antigen stimulation. Every receptor here comes from a human donor in good health (CMV status not recorded). Some clones in this sample may be carry-over from other donors' samples.

This clonotype was seen only a few times. The chain recombines TRBV6-2 or TRBV6-3 with TRBJ2-1, with D perhaps matching TRBD2 (6 bases). Germline V gene data show CDR1 as MNHEY and CDR2 as SVGEGT. Trimming pared 0 bases from V and 4 bases from J, leaving 13 bases between. The CDR3 is 16 residues long. The CDR3 DNA sequence: TGTGCCAGCAGTTACTCTTTTGTGGGGGGATACAATGAGCAGTTCTTC. This codes for CASSYSFVGGYNEQFF.

V and J are TRBV19 and TRBJ2-2, with D unclear. This CDR3 region has 13 residues. Between the trimmed V and J ends, which lost 3 bases and 5 bases, there was a span of 7 bases. CDR1 is LNHDA, CDR2 SQIVND, per germline (reference sequence). The CDR3 is CASSIWETGELFF. Written as DNA, the CDR3 is TGTGCCAGTAGTATTTGGGAAACCGGGGAGCTGTTTTTT.

The rearrangement uses TRBV20-1 and TRBJ2-5; 7 positions match TRBD2. V lost 4 bases, J lost 5 bases, and 4 bases stayed unmatched. In germline, CDR1 is DFQATT, CDR2 SNEGSKA (reference sequence). The length of the CDR3 is 12 residues. The CDR3 DNA reads TGCAGTGCTATTGCGGGGGAGGAGACCCAGTACTTC. This codes for CSAIAGEETQYF.

In its sample, this clonotype was seen a few times. The CDR3 bases are TGTGCCAGCAGTGAGCCCTCCGCCGGGGAGCTGTTTTTT. Amino acids: CASSEPSAGELFF. The chain joins TRBV2 to TRBJ2-2; D is ambiguous. CDR1 is SNHLY and CDR2 is FYNNEI in the germline V gene. The germline V and J ends were trimmed by 3 bases and 6 bases, with 8 bases remaining between them. This CDR3 has 13 residues.

This clonotype was counted many times. The chain couples TRBV7-2 to TRBJ2-1; 8 bases are shared with TRBD1. Germline loops: CDR1 SGHTA, CDR2 FQGNSA. J lost 9 bases, V lost 1 base, and 8 bases had no gene match. The CDR3 sequence is 15 residues long. This CDR3 reads CASSLERTGLREQFF. In DNA, the CDR3 is TGTGCCAGCAGCTTAGAGAGGACAGGGCTCCGTGAGCAGTTCTTC.

The V gene is TRBV7-6, the J gene TRBJ2-1; D call uncertain. The germline V gene has CDR1 SGHVS and CDR2 FNYEAQ. This CDR3 has 14 residues. Trimming took 5 bases from V and 0 from J, leaving 8 bases between them. The CDR3 bases are TGTGCCAGCAGCCCAACGGTCTCCTACAATGAGCAGTTCTTC. Its translation: CASSPTVSYNEQFF.

Many counts were recorded for this clonotype. In DNA form, the CDR3 reads TGTGCCAGCAGCTTAGTTGGTAGTGAGCAGTTCTTC. Translating gives CASSLVGSEQFF. V usage is TRBV7-9 and J usage is TRBJ2-1; no firm D call. The CDR3 runs 12 residues. CDR1 and CDR2 (germline): SEHNR, FQNEAQ (reference sequence). Trimming stripped 1 base from V and 9 bases from J, with 7 bases between.

This clonotype came up a few times. The V gene is TRBV7-9, the J gene TRBJ2-2; D remains ambiguous. V was pared by 5 bases and J by 5 bases, with 12 bases between. The CDR3 runs 14 residues. CDR1 is SEHNR and CDR2 is FQNEAQ in the germline V gene (reference sequence). CDR3 protein: CASSPVIITGELFF. The CDR3 nucleotides are TGTGCCAGCAGCCCCGTGATTATAACCGGGGAGCTGTTTTTT. The whole variable domain, remainder taken from reference TRBV7-9 and TRBJ2-2, is DTGVSQNPRHKITKRGQNVTFRCDPISEHNRLYWYRQTLGQGPEFLTYFQNEAQLEKSRLLSDRFSAERPKGSFSTLEIQRTEQGDSAMYLCASSPVIITGELFFGEGSRLTVL.

The V call is TRBV27, the J call TRBJ2-7; a weak D match, TRBD1 (6 bases). The germline gives CDR1 MNHEY, CDR2 SMNVEV (reference sequence). CDR3 length equals 12 residues. The CDR3 DNA follows: TGTGCCAGCAGTCCCGATAACAGGGAATGGGACGTC. This sequence encodes CASSPDNREWDV.

This clonotype was counted only a few times. The rearrangement uses TRBV6-8 and TRBJ2-5; 9 bases match TRBD1. The germline CDR1 and CDR2 sequences are MNHGY and SAAAGT. The CDR3 consists of 15 residues. The V segment lost 5 bases and the J segment 5 bases; nucleotides outside the gene matches: 9. The CDR3 reads CASSTFWDREETQYF. CDR3 nucleotides: TGTGCCAGCAGTACCTTCTGGGACAGGGAGGAGACCCAGTACTTC.

This clonotype was detected a few times. The rearrangement joins TRBV19 to TRBJ2-7, with D possibly TRBD1 on 6 matching bases. Germline CDR1 and CDR2: LNHDA and SQIVND (reference sequence). This CDR3 has 14 amino acids. V dropped 1 base and J dropped 7 bases, with 14 bases sitting between them. CDR3 nucleotide sequence: TGTGCCAGTAGTATAGTACAGGGATTGGGGGAGCAGTACTTC. Translating gives CASSIVQGLGEQYF. The whole variable domain, filled in from reference TRBV19 and TRBJ2-7, reads DGGITQSPKYLFRKEGQNVTLSCEQNLNHDAMYWYRQDPGQGLRLIYYSQIVNDFQKGDIAEGYSVSREKKESFPLTVTSAQKNPTAFYLCASSIVQGLGEQYFGPGTRLTVT.

This clonotype was picked up a small number of times. The V gene is TRBV27, the J gene TRBJ2-7; TRBD1 aligns across 10 bases. Germline assignment: CDR1 MNHEY and CDR2 SMNVEV (reference sequence). The CDR3 is 15 residues long. After removal of 8 bases from V and 4 bases from J, the junction contained 11 bases not matched to a gene. Here the CDR3 reads CASLMRDRGMYEQYV. The CDR3 DNA follows: TGTGCCAGCCTGATGCGGGACAGGGGAATGTACGAGCAGTACGTC.

This clonotype has just a few counts. The rearrangement joins TRBV28 to TRBJ2-1; no definite D call. V was shortened by 4 bases and J by 0 bases, with 13 bases between the two germline ends. There are 16 residues in the CDR3. CDR1 is MDHEN, CDR2 SYDVKM, per germline. DNA for the CDR3: TGTGCCAGCAGTTCAACGACAAGTCTCTCCTACAATGAGCAGTTCTTC. Its protein product is CASSSTTSLSYNEQFF.

This rearrangement joins TRBV2 to TRBJ1-2, with D unresolved. This CDR3 comprises 12 residues. V lost 3 bases to trimming and J lost 5 bases, with 7 bases between them. Per the germline V gene, CDR1 is SNHLY and CDR2 is FYNNEI. CDR3 sequence (DNA): TGTGCCAGCAGTGATACGGGATATGGCTACACCTTC. Its translation: CASSDTGYGYTF.

The chain couples TRBV6-2 or TRBV6-3 to TRBJ1-4; D is unclear. V was shortened by 0 bases and J by 0 bases, with 14 bases between the two germline ends. Looked up from germline, CDR1 is MNHEY and CDR2 is SVGEGT. CDR3 length equals 18 residues. The CDR3 DNA reads as TGTGCCAGCAGTTACTCGAGGATCCCCGCCCCAACTAATGAAAAACTGTTTTTT. It is translated as CASSYSRIPAPTNEKLFF.

Comment on this clonotype: A much larger clone differs from this one at a single base, so this may be a read error. This sequence joins TRBV7-2 and TRBJ2-5; D tentatively fits TRBD1 or TRBD2 (5 bases each). The CDR3 runs 16 residues. Germline values: CDR1 SGHTA, CDR2 FQGNSA. The CDR3 loop is CASNLAPWEWGETQYF. For the CDR3, the DNA is TGTGCCAGCAACTTAGCGCCTTGGGAGTGGGGGGAGACCCAGTACTTC. The full variable domain, with the rest looked up from reference TRBV7-2 and TRBJ2-5, is GAGVSQSPSNKVTEKGKDVELRCDPISGHTALYWYRQSLGQGLEFLIYFQGNSAPDKSGLPSDRFSAERTGGSVSTLTIQRTQQEDSAVYLCASNLAPWEWGETQYFGPGTRLLVL.

This clonotype was found many times. V gene TRBV7-9 combines with J gene TRBJ2-3; perhaps TRBD2 as D (6 bases). V was clipped by 5 bases and J by 5 bases, with 20 bases between them. CDR3 length: 16 amino acids. Germline V CDR1 and CDR2: SEHNR, FQNEAQ (reference sequence). The CDR3 region has the DNA TGTGCCAGCAGCATTCCCGGGACTGGCGGTGGAGATACGCAGTATTTT. This encodes CASSIPGTGGGDTQYF.

This chain uses TRBV9 with TRBJ1-1; 8 nucleotides agree with TRBD1. The length of the CDR3 is 19 residues. Looked up from germline, CDR1 is SGDLS and CDR2 is YYNGEE. After removal of 4 bases from V and 0 bases from J, the junction contained 17 bases not matched to a gene. DNA of the CDR3: TGTGCCAGCAGCAATGGACAGGGTATTCGAGATCGGATGAACACTGAAGCTTTCTTT. This sequence encodes CASSNGQGIRDRMNTEAFF. Complete variable domain (other parts from reference TRBV9 and TRBJ1-1): DSGVTQTPKHLITATGQRVTLRCSPRSGDLSVYWYQQSLDQGLQFLIQYYNGEERAKGNILERFSAQQFPDLHSELNLSSLELGDSALYFCASSNGQGIRDRMNTEAFFGQGTRLTVV.

V usage is TRBV20-1 and J usage is TRBJ2-1; perhaps TRBD2 as D (5 bases). Germline V CDR1 and CDR2: DFQATT, SNEGSKA (reference sequence). The germline V and J ends were trimmed by 0 bases and 5 bases, with 14 bases remaining between them. The CDR3 spans 15 residues. In nucleotides, the CDR3 is TGCAGTGCTAGAGATTTTCTAGTCGGGGACAATGAGCAGTTCTTC. Amino acid sequence: CSARDFLVGDNEQFF.

This clonotype was counted a few times. CDR3 DNA: TGTGCCAGCAGTTGGCAGGGGGGGGGCGGCGAGACCCAGTACTTC. Its protein is CASSWQGGGGETQYF. The chain couples TRBV6-5 to TRBJ2-5, with D possibly called TRBD1 or TRBD2 (7 bases each). Germline assignment: CDR1 MNHEY and CDR2 SVGAGI. Between the trimmed V and J ends, which lost 4 bases and 5 bases, there was a span of 17 bases. The CDR3 totals 15 residues.

This clonotype was seen only a few times. The chain recombines TRBV27 with TRBJ1-5; D is perhaps TRBD1 (5 bases). CDR1 and CDR2 from the germline V gene are MNHEY and SMNVEV (reference sequence). This CDR3 has 15 residues. V lost 2 bases to trimming and J lost 4 bases, with 12 bases between them. DNA for the CDR3: TGTGCCAGCAGTTTAATGTTTCAGGGTAATCAGCCCCAGCATTTT. Protein product: CASSLMFQGNQPQHF.

This clonotype was observed at least ten times. The V and J genes are TRBV7-6 and TRBJ2-1, with 9 bases identical to TRBD2. Germline CDR1 reads SGHVS; CDR2 reads FNYEAQ. This CDR3 is 14 amino acids long. After removal of 5 bases from V and 6 bases from J, the junction contained 5 bases not matched to a gene. This CDR3 reads CASSILAGTNEQFF. DNA for the CDR3: TGTGCCAGCAGCATACTAGCGGGCACCAATGAGCAGTTCTTC.

A few counts support this clonotype. The chain is built from TRBV4-1 and TRBJ1-6, with D uncertain. The germline gives CDR1 MGHRA, CDR2 YSYEKL. V was clipped by 2 bases and J by 0 bases, with 5 bases between them. This CDR3 comprises 15 residues. DNA for the CDR3: TGCGCCAGCAGCCAACTGAGCTCCTATAATTCACCCCTCCACTTT. As protein: CASSQLSSYNSPLHF.

In its sample, this clonotype was seen a few times. The genes are TRBV4-1 and TRBJ1-1; TRBD1 is a possible D gene (6 bases). Germline values: CDR1 MGHRA, CDR2 YSYEKL. V lost 3 bases and J lost 2, with 13 bases in between. CDR3 length equals 15 residues. The CDR3 DNA follows: TGCGCCAGCAGCCATCCACAGGGTCGCAACACTGAAGCTTTCTTT. Translating gives CASSHPQGRNTEAFF.

This clonotype appeared a single time. The V gene is TRBV2, the J gene TRBJ2-1; 8 positions agree with TRBD1. This CDR3 comprises 14 residues. V shed 10 bases and J 7 bases; nucleotides not matched to a gene: 12. Germline V gene sequence: CDR1 SNHLY, CDR2 FYNNEI. CDR3 DNA sequence: TGTGCCACCCTCCGACAGGGGCCTCTTAATGAGCAGTTCTTC. This gives the protein CATLRQGPLNEQFF.

The rearrangement uses TRBV7-3 and TRBJ2-1; possibly TRBD2 for D (5 bases). Per germline, CDR1 SGHTA and CDR2 FQGTGA. V was clipped by 8 bases and J by 8 bases, with 16 bases between them. The CDR3 covers 13 residues. The CDR3 is CASCPGTWDEQFF. The CDR3 nucleotides are TGTGCCAGCTGCCCGGGAACCTGGGATGAGCAGTTCTTC.

This clonotype has only a few counts. The chain joins TRBV10-3 to TRBJ2-7; the match to TRBD1 covers 7 bases. With V trimmed by 2 bases and J by 2 bases, 3 bases remained unmatched. Germline V gene sequence: CDR1 ENHRY, CDR2 SYGVKD. The CDR3 consists of 14 residues. CDR3 sequence (DNA): TGTGCCATCAGTGAGATCGGGACAGCCTACGAGCAGTACTTC. As protein: CAISEIGTAYEQYF.

This clonotype was observed a handful of times. The chain recombines TRBV7-9 with TRBJ1-2, with a weak D call TRBD1 (6 bases). CDR1 is SEHNR and CDR2 is FQNEAQ in the germline V gene (reference sequence). The CDR3 totals 15 residues. Trimming removed 11 bases from V and 8 bases from J, with 27 bases in between. The CDR3 nucleotides read TGTGCCGTTTATGGGGGGGCCGGCCTAGGCTGGGGCTACACCTTC. Its protein product is CAVYGGAGLGWGYTF.

The J gene is TRBJ1-6, the V gene TRBV5-1; maybe TRBD1 (6 bases). Trimming left V 0 bases short and J 0 bases short, with 10 bases between. This CDR3 is built from 17 residues. Germline CDR1 reads SGHRS; CDR2 reads YFSETQ. The CDR3 sequence is CASSLVGGPSYNSPLHF. The DNA for the CDR3 is TGCGCCAGCAGCTTGGTCGGGGGGCCCTCCTATAATTCACCCCTCCACTTT.